This TCR beta chain was recovered during a study of cytomegalovirus exposure and HLA in healthy donors. The wider study: The approximately 120 validation repertoires, a later analysis reported, used the same platform as the approximately 670 first-cohort repertoires. The study's findings and limits: It was found in a later analysis that first-cohort TCR clusters tended to co-occur in the 100 to 150 validation repertoires. Rarity held for most TCR sequences, but there were some public TCRs that occurred in many donors.

Generated by immunoSEQ multiplex PCR, the TCRdb table keeps only in-frame clones and is missing some. In the table there are 90,000 or so clones, 85% of which are singletons. A remark on this clone: Its antigen is not identified.

CDR3 size: 15 residues. CDR1 is SGHRS and CDR2 is YFSETQ in the germline V gene. V dropped 2 bases and J dropped 4 bases, with 14 bases sitting between them. The donors were part of the validation cohort, which consisted of under 150 subjects and was separate from the first cohort of 666 subjects. Sequenced sample: PBMCs. The receptor comes from a man aged 18 to 35 in good health and CMV-seropositive. The chain has TRBV5-1 and TRBJ2-3, with a weak D call TRBD2 (7 bases). In nucleotides, the CDR3 is TGCGCCAGCAGCTTAACAGGGAGGGCTTCAGATACGCAGTATTTT. Amino acid sequence: CASSLTGRASDTQYF.